This T cell receptor beta chain was retrieved from a study of control samples from healthy donors and cancer patients. The repertoire was sequenced with immunoSEQ multiplex PCR; TCRdb's copy has only in-frame clones and lacks some. Of tens of thousands of clones in the sample, roughly 89% are singletons; the top ten hold roughly 2%. Trimming shortened V by 1 base and J by 4 bases, and 10 bases separated the two germline ends. The CDR3 has 14 residues. Germline assignment: CDR1 KGHSH and CDR2 LQKENI. This chain links TRBV18 with TRBJ1-1; D not resolved. Specimen: PBMCs. This receptor was identified in an older woman with head and neck cancer. The CDR3 here is CASSPQGYTTEAFF. CDR3 DNA sequence: TGTGCCAGCTCACCACAGGGTTACACCACTGAAGCTTTCTTT.